This TCR beta chain was captured in a study of blood T cell repertoires in COVID-19. At the level of the study: From T cells, B-cell-depleted T cells, or PBMCs came the material, which was cDNA or gDNA.

CDR3 length: 16 residues. The V gene end was trimmed by 4 bases and the J gene end by 4 bases; junction bases not matched to a gene: 7. The germline V gene has CDR1 LGHDT and CDR2 YNNKEL (reference sequence). Original methodology: Amplification from reference gene primers served as the basis for estimated nucleated cell counts. Assay: immunoSEQ multiplex PCR; the TCRdb copy retains only in-frame clones and omits some. The DNA was the basis for D and trimming; V, J and clone size are from that table. The sample lists about 240,000 clones, 70% to 90% occurring once. V gene TRBV3-1 (or the pseudogene TRBV3-2) combines with J gene TRBJ2-5, with 12 positions matching TRBD2. Material for sequencing was PBMCs or T cells enriched from blood (not recorded which). This TCR was sampled from a woman between 40 and 50 years old with acute COVID-19. In nucleotides, the CDR3 is TGTGCCAGCAGCCCTCTACTAGCGGGAGGTCGAGAGACCCAGTACTTC. Encoded protein: CASSPLLAGGRETQYF.